This TCR beta chain was documented in a study of regulatory T cells in long-lasting Graves disease (dated by TCRdb to the early 2020s). Looking at the study overall: Antithyroid drugs had been taken for less than 3 months by newly diagnosed Graves' disease patients. This study used TCR sequencing and RNA sequencing of peripheral blood to compare persistent Graves' disease patients against newly diagnosed Graves' disease patients. The study took place in China and was registered as a clinical trial. A total of around 35 samples were covered by TCR sequencing, comprising approximately 13 persistent and 20 newly diagnosed Graves' disease patients. What the study reported, not specific to this receptor: Sequencing and analysis were restricted to the TCR beta chain. Lower TCR Shannon entropy and fewer highly expanded clones were observed in persistent Graves' disease patients than in newly diagnosed patients, which suggested clonal expansion. The small sample size was acknowledged by the authors as a limitation that may reduce accuracy. Peripheral blood alone was examined, since thyroid tissue, which constituted the primary lesion, could not be accessed. Persistent disease showed preferential use of TRBV28, TRBJ1-2 and TRBJ2-5, whereas newly diagnosed disease favored TRBV20-1 and TRBJ2-1. Persistent patients shared more public clonotypes among themselves (approximately 2,500) than newly diagnosed patients did (roughly 910).

The trim is 4 bases for V and 8 bases for J, with a gap of 15 bases between the germline ends. CDR3 length: 14 amino acids, cysteine to phenylalanine. CDR3 DNA only is kept here, 42 bases in frame from base 1. In the germline V gene, CDR1 corresponds to MGHRA and CDR2 to YSYEKL. The time point label of this sample denotes: newly diagnosed GD, antithyroid drugs for less than 3 months. For both TCR sequencing and RNA sequencing, RNA was extracted from PBMCs using TRIzol. The diagnosis of Graves' disease followed American Thyroid Association guidelines. The patients came from an endocrinology department in Xi'an, China. Each patient gave 7.5 to 10 milliliters of peripheral blood, collected in an EDTA anticoagulant tube. Ficoll Paque Plus density gradient separation was used to isolate PBMCs, and no further T cell sorting was performed. An Agilent 2100 Bioanalyzer and agarose gel were used to assess RNA quality, and a NanoDrop 2000 was used to measure RNA concentration.

The protocol used for the library was multiplex PCR. Sequencing relied on an Illumina HiSeq 4000. To build TCR beta libraries, CDR3 regions were amplified by Arm-PCR using iRepertoire HTBI primers. Before sequencing, the PCR products went through gel purification. For the original study's pipeline: A total of 62 TRBV and some 15 TRBJ segments were identified across samples and were used for gene usage analysis of CDR3 amino acid clonotypes. COPE and FqMerger were used to merge filtered high-quality paired reads into contigs. BLAST was used to align contigs to IMGT TRBV, TRBD and TRBJ reference genes, and CDR3 was defined according to IMGT. Highly expanded clones were defined as clonotypes with a frequency above 0.1%. Shannon entropy was used to measure repertoire diversity, and the Gini coefficient was used to measure V-J evenness. A clonotype found in more than one individual was treated as public. TCRdb redid the processing of the public reads, applying fastp at Q25 and MiXCR, and retained in-frame beta chains. Each record represents a unique CDR3 protein, reported with the most common genes and DNA among its rows. TCRdb's processing, not the study's, gives the V and J calls here. The sample profile shows hundreds of thousands of distinct CDR3 sequences; 15% to 17% of them were found once. The ten top clones hold 22% of the sample.

In its sample, this clonotype was seen many times. This clone's antigen is unknown. Per-nucleotide qualities are absent, and no much larger clonotype sits a single base away. The sample consisted of peripheral blood mononuclear cells (PBMCs), taken at new diagnosis, from a patient treated with antithyroid drugs. The V and J segments used are TRBV4-1 and TRBJ2-1; the D gene cannot be resolved reliably. The receptor was derived from a female donor with Graves disease. The bases are TGCGCCAGCAGCCGCCCTTATAGTGGGGATGAGCAGTTCTTC. Translated, this gives CASSRPYSGDEQFF.